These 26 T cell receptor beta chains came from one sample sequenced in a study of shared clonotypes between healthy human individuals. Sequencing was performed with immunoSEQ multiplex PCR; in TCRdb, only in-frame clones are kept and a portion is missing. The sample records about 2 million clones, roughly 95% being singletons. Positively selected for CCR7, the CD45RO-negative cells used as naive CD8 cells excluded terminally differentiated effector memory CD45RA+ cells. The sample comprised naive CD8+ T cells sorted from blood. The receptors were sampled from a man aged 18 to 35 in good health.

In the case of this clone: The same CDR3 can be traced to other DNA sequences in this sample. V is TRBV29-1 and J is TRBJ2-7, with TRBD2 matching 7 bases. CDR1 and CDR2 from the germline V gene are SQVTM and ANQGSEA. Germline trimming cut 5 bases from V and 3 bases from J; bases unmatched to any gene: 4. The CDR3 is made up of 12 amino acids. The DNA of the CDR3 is TGCAGCGTTATGGGACTAAACTACGAGCAGTACTTC. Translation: CSVMGLNYEQYF.

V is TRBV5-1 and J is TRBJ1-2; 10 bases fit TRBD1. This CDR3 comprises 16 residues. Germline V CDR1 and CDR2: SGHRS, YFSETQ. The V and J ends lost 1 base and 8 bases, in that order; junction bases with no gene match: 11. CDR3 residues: CASSLWGQGPEGGYTF. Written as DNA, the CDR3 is TGCGCCAGCAGCTTGTGGGGACAGGGGCCTGAAGGAGGCTACACCTTC.

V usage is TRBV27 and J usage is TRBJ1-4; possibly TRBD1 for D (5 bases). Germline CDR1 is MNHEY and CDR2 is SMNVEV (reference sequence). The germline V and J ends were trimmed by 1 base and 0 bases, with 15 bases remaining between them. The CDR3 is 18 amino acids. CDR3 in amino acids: CASSLFGTVGATNEKLFF. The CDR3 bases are TGTGCCAGCAGTTTATTTGGGACGGTAGGGGCAACTAATGAAAAACTGTTTTTT. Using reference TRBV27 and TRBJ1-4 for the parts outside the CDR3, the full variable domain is EAQVTQNPRYLITVTGKKLTVTCSQNMNHEYMSWYRQDPGLGLRQIYYSMNVEVTDKGDVPEGYKVSRKEKRNFPLILESPSPNQTSLYFCASSLFGTVGATNEKLFFGSGTQLSVL.

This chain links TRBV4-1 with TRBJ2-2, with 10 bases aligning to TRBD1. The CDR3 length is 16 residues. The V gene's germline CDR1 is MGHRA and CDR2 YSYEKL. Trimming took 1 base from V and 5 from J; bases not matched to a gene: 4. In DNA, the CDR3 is TGCGCCAGCAGCCAAGCCCCGGGACAGGGGACCGGGGAGCTGTTTTTT. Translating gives CASSQAPGQGTGELFF.

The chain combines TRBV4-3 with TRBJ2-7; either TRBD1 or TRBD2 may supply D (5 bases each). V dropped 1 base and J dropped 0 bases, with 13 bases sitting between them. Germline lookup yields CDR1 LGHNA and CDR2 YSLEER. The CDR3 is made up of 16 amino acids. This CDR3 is CASSQVATVISYEQYF. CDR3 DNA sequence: TGCGCCAGCAGCCAAGTAGCGACAGTGATCTCCTACGAGCAGTACTTC.

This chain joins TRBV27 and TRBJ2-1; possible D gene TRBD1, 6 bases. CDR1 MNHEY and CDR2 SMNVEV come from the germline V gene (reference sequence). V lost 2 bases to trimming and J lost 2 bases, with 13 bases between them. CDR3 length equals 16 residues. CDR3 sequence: CASSLLTGWAYNEQFF. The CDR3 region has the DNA TGTGCCAGCAGTTTACTAACAGGGTGGGCCTACAATGAGCAGTTCTTC.

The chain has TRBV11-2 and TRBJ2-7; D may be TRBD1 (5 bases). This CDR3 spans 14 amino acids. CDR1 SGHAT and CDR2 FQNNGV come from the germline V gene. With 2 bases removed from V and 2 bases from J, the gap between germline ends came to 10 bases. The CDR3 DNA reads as TGTGCCAGCAGCTTATCGTCAGGGACCTACGAGCAGTACTTC. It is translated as CASSLSSGTYEQYF.

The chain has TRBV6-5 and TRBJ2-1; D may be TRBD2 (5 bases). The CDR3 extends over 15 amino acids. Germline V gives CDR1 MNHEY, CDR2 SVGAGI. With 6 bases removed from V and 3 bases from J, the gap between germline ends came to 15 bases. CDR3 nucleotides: TGTGCCAGCAGCCCCGGGATCGGATTCTACAATGAGCAGTTCTTC. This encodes CASSPGIGFYNEQFF.

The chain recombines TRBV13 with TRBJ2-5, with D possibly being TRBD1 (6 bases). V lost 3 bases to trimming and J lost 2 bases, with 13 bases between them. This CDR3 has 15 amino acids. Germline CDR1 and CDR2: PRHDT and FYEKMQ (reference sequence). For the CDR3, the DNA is TGTGCCAGCAGCTTTAGGACAGCCACTCAAGAGACCCAGTACTTC. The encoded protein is CASSFRTATQETQYF.

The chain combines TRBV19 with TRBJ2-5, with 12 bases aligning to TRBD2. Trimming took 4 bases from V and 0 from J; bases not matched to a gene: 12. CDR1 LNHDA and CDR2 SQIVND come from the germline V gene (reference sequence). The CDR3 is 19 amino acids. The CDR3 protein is CASSTSSGRADAYQETQYF. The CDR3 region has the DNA TGTGCCAGTAGTACCTCTAGCGGGAGGGCCGACGCGTACCAAGAGACCCAGTACTTC.

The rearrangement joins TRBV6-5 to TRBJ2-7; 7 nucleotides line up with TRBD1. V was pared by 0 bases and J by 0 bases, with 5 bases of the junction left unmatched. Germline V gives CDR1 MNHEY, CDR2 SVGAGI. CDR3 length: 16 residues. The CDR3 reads CASSYSRGQVSYEQYF. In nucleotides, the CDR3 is TGTGCCAGCAGTTACTCCCGCGGACAGGTCTCCTACGAGCAGTACTTC.

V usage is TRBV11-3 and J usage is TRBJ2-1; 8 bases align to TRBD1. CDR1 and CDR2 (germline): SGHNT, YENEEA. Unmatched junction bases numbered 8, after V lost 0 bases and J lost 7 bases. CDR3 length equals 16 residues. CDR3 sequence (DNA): TGTGCCAGCAGCTTAGAAGGACAGGGCCTGGGGAATGAGCAGTTCTTC. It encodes CASSLEGQGLGNEQFF.

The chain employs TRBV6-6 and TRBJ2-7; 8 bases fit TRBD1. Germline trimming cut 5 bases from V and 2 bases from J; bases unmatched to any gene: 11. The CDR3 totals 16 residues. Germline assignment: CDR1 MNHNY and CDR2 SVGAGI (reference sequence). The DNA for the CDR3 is TGTGCCAGCAGTAATATACCGGGACAGGACCCCTACGAGCAGTACTTC. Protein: CASSNIPGQDPYEQYF.

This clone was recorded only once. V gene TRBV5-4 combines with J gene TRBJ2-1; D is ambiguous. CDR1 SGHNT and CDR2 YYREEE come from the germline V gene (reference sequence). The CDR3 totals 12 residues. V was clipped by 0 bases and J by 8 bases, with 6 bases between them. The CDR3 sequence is CASSLEAYEQFF. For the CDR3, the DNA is TGTGCCAGCAGCTTGGAGGCCTATGAGCAGTTCTTC.

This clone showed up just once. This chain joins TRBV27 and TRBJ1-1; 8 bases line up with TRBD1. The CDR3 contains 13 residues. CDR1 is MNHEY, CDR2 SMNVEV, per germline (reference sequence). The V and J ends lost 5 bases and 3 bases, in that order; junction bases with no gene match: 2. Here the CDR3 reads CASSRQGHTEAFF. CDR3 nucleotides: TGTGCCAGCAGTCGACAGGGGCACACTGAAGCTTTCTTT.

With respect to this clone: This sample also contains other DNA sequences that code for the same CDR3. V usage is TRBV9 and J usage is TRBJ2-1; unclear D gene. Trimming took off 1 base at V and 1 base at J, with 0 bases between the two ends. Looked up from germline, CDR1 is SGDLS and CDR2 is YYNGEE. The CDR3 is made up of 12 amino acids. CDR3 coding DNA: TGTGCCAGCAGCGTATCCTACAATGAGCAGTTCTTC. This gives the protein CASSVSYNEQFF.

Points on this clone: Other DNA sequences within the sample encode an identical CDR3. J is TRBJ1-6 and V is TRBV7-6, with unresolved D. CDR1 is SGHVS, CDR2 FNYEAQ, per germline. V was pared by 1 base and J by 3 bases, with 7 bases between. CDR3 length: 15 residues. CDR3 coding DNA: TGTGCCAGCAGCTTAGGGGGAGTCTATAATTCACCCCTCCACTTT. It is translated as CASSLGGVYNSPLHF.

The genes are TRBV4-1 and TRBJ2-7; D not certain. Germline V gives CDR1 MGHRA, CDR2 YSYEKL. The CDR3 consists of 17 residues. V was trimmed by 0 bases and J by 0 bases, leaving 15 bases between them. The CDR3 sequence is CASSQDPQVGSSYEQYF. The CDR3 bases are TGCGCCAGCAGCCAAGATCCCCAGGTGGGAAGCTCCTACGAGCAGTACTTC.

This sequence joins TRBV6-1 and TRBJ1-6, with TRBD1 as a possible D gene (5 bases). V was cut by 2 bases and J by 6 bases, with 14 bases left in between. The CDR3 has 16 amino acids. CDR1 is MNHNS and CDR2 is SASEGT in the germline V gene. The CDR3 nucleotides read TGTGCCAGCAGTGAATTGTCAGGGCTTGGTAATTCACCCCTCCACTTT. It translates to CASSELSGLGNSPLHF.

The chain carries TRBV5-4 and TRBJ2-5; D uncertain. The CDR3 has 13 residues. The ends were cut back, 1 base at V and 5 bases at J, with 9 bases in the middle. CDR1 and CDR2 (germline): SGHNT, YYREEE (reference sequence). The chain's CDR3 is CASSLSESETQYF. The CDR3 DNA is TGTGCCAGCAGCTTGTCTGAGTCGGAGACCCAGTACTTC.

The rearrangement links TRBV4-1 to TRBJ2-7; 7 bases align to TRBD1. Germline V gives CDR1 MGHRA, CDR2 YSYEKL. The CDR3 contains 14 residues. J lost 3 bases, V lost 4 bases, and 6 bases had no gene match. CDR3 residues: CASSPRDSYYEQYF. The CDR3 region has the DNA TGCGCCAGCAGCCCACGGGACAGTTACTACGAGCAGTACTTC.

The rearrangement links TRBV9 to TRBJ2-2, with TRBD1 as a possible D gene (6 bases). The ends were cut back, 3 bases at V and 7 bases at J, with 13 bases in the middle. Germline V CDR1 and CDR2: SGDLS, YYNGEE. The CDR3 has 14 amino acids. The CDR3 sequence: CASSAQGTGGELFF. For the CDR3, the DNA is TGTGCCAGCAGCGCCCAGGGGACGGGCGGGGAGCTGTTTTTT. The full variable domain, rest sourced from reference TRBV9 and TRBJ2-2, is DSGVTQTPKHLITATGQRVTLRCSPRSGDLSVYWYQQSLDQGLQFLIQYYNGEERAKGNILERFSAQQFPDLHSELNLSSLELGDSALYFCASSAQGTGGELFFGEGSRLTVL.

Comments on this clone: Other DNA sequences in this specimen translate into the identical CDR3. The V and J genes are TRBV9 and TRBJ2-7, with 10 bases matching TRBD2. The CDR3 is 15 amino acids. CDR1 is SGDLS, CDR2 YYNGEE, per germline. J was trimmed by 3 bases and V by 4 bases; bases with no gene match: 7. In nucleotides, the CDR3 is TGTGCCAGCAGCCAAGGACTAGCGGCTAGCTACGAGCAGTACTTC. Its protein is CASSQGLAASYEQYF.

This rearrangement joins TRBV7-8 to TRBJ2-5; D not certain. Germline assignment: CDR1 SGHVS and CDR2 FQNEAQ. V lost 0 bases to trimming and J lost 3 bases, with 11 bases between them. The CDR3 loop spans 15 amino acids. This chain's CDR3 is CASSLASIAKETQYF. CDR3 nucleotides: TGTGCCAGCAGCTTAGCGTCGATAGCTAAAGAGACCCAGTACTTC.

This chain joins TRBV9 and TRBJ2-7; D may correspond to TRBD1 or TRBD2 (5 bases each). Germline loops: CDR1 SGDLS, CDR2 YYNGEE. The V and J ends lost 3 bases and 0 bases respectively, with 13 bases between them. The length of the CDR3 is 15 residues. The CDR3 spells CASSGGDGASYEQYF. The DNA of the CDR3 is TGTGCCAGCAGCGGTGGGGACGGGGCCTCCTACGAGCAGTACTTC.

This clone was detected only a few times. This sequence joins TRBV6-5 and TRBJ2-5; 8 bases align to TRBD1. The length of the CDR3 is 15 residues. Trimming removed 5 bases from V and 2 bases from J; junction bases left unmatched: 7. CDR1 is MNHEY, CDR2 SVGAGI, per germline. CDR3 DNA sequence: TGTGCCAGCAGTAAGACAGGGGCCCTGCAAGAGACCCAGTACTTC. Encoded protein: CASSKTGALQETQYF.